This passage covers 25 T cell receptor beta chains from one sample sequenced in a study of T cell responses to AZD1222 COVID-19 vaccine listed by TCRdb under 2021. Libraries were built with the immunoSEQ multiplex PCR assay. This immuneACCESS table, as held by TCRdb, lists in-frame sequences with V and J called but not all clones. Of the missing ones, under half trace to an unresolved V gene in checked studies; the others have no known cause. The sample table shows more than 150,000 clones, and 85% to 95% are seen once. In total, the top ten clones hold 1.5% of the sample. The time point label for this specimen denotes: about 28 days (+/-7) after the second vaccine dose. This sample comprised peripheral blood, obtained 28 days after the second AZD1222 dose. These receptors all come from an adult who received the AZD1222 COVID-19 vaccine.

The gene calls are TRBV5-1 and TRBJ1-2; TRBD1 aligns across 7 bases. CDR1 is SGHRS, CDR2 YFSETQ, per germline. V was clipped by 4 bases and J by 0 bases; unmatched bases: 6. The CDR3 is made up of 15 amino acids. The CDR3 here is CASSPETGPNYGYTF. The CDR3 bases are TGCGCCAGCAGCCCCGAGACAGGGCCTAACTATGGCTACACCTTC.

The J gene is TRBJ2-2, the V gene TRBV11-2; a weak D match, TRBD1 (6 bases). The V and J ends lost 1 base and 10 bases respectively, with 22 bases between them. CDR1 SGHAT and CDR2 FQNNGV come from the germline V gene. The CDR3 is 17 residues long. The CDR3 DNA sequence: TGTGCCAGCAGCTTAGTCGGGATCGCAGGGGCCCGGAAGGAGCTGTTTTTT. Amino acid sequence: CASSLVGIAGARKELFF. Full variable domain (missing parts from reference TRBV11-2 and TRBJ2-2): EAGVAQSPRYKIIEKRQSVAFWCNPISGHATLYWYQQILGQGPKLLIQFQNNGVVDDSQLPKDRFSAERLKGVDSTLKIQPAKLEDSAVYLCASSLVGIAGARKELFFGEGSRLTVL.

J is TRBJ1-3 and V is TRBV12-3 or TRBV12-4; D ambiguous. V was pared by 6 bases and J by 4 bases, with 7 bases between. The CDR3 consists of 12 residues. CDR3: CASRKGGNTIYF. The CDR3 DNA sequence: TGTGCCAGCAGAAAGGGAGGAAACACCATATATTTT.

The CDR3 reads CASSPRGLAGDVSEQFF. The CDR3 coding sequence is TGTGCCAGTAGTCCGCGGGGACTAGCGGGGGATGTGAGTGAGCAGTTCTTC. V usage is TRBV19 and J usage is TRBJ2-1, with 14 nucleotides matching TRBD2. This CDR3 comprises 17 residues. J gave up 9 bases and V 5 bases, and 12 bases lay outside the gene matches. Germline CDR1 and CDR2: LNHDA and SQIVND (reference sequence). The whole variable domain, remainder taken from reference TRBV19 and TRBJ2-1, is DGGITQSPKYLFRKEGQNVTLSCEQNLNHDAMYWYRQDPGQGLRLIYYSQIVNDFQKGDIAEGYSVSREKKESFPLTVTSAQKNPTAFYLCASSPRGLAGDVSEQFFGPGTRLTVL.

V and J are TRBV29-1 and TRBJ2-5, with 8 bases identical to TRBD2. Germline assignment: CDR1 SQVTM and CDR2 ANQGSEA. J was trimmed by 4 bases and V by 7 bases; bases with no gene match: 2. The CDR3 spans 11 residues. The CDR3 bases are TGCAGCGCGGGGGGGCCAGAGACCCAGTACTTC. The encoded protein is CSAGGPETQYF.

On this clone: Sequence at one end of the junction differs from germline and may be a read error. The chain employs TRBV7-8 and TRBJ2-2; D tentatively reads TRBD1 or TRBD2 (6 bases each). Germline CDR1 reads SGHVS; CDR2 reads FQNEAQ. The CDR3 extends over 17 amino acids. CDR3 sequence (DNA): TGTGCCAGCAGCTTAGCGGGGGGCGATCGTAACATCGGGGAGCTGTTTTTT. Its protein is CASSLAGGDRNIGELFF. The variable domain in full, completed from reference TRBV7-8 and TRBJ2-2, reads GAGVSQSPRYKVAKRGQDVALRCDPISGHVSLFWYQQALGQGPEFLTYFQNEAQLDKSGLPSDRFFAERPEGSVSTLKIQRTQQEDSAVYLCASSLAGGDRNIGELFFGEGSRLTVL.

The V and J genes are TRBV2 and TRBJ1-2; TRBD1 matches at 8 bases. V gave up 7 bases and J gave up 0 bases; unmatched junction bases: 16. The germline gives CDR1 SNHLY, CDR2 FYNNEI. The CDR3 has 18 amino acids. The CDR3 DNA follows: TGTGCCAGCAACGACAGGGGTAGAGGCCGGCGTCCTAACTATGGCTACACCTTC. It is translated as CASNDRGRGRRPNYGYTF.

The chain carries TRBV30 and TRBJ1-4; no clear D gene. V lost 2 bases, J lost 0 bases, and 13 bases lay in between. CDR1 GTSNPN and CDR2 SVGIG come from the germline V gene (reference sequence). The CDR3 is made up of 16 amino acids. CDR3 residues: CAWSIQLNPTNEKLFF. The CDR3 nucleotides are TGTGCCTGGAGTATACAGCTGAACCCAACTAATGAAAAACTGTTTTTT.

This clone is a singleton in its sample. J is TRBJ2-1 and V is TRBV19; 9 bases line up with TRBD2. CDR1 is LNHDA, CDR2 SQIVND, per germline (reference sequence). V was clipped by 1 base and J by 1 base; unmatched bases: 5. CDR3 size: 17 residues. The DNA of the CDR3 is TGTGCCAGTAGTATAGGAGCAGCGGGGGGATCCTACAATGAGCAGTTCTTC. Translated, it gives CASSIGAAGGSYNEQFF. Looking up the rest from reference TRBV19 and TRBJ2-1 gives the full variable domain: DGGITQSPKYLFRKEGQNVTLSCEQNLNHDAMYWYRQDPGQGLRLIYYSQIVNDFQKGDIAEGYSVSREKKESFPLTVTSAQKNPTAFYLCASSIGAAGGSYNEQFFGPGTRLTVL.

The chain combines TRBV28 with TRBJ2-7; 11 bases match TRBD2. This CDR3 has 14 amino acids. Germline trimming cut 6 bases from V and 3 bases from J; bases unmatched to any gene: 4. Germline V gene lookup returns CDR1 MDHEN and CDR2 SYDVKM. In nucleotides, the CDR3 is TGTGCCAGCAGAGTCGGGACTAGCGGCTACGAGCAGTACTTC. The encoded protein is CASRVGTSGYEQYF.

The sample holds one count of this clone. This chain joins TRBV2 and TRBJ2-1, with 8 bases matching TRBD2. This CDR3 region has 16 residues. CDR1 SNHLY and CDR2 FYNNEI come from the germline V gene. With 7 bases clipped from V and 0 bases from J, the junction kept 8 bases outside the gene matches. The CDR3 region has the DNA TGTGCCAGCATTCACGGGGGGGGCTCCTCCTACAATGAGCAGTTCTTC. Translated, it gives CASIHGGGSSYNEQFF.

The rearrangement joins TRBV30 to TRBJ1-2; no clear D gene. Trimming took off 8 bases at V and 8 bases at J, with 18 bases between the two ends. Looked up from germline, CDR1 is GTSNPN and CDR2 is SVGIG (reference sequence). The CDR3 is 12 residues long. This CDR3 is CARMRTAGGYTF. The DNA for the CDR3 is TGTGCCAGGATGCGAACCGCGGGAGGCTACACCTTC.

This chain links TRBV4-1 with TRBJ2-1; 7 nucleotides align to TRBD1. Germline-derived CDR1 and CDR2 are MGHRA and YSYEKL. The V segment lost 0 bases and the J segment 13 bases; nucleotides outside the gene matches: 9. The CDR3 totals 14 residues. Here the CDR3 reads CASSQESNRDRQFF. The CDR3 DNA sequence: TGCGCCAGCAGCCAAGAAAGTAACCGGGACAGACAGTTCTTC.

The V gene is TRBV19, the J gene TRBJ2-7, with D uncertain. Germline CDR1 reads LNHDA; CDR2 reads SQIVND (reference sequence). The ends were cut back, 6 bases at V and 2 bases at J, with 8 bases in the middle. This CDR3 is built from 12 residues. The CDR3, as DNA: TGTGCCAGTAGGGGCAGGCCCTACGAGCAGTACTTC. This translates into CASRGRPYEQYF.

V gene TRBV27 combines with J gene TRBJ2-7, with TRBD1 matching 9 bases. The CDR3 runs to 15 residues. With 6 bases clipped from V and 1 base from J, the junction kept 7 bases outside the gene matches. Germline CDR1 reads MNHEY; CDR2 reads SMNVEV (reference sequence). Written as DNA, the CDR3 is TGTGCCAGCAGGAGTCATGGACAGGGGTCCTACGAGCAGTACTTC. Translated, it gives CASRSHGQGSYEQYF.

The CDR3 loop is CASSEGGSLSPLHF. In nucleotides, the CDR3 is TGTGCCAGCAGTGAAGGGGGCAGTCTTTCACCCCTCCACTTT. V is TRBV2 and J is TRBJ1-6; D possibly corresponds to TRBD1 (5 bases). Germline lookup yields CDR1 SNHLY and CDR2 FYNNEI. V lost 1 base and J lost 9, with 10 bases in between. This CDR3 is built from 14 residues.

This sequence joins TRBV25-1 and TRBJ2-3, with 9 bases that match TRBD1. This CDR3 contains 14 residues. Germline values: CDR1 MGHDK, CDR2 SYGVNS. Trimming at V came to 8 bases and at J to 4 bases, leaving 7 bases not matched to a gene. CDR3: CASSQGQGPDTQYF. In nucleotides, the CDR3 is TGTGCCAGCTCACAGGGACAGGGACCAGATACGCAGTATTTT.

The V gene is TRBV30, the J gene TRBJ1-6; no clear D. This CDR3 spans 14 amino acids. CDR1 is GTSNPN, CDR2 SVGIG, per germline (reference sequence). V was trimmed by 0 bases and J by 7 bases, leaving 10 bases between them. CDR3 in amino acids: CAWSVARENSPLHF. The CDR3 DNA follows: TGTGCCTGGAGTGTCGCCAGAGAAAATTCACCCCTCCACTTT. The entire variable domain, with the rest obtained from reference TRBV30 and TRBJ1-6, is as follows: SQTIHQWPATLVQPVGSPLSLECTVEGTSNPNLYWYRQAAGRGLQLLFYSVGIGQISSEVPQNLSASRPQDRQFILSSKKLLLSDSGFYLCAWSVARENSPLHFGNGTRLTVT.

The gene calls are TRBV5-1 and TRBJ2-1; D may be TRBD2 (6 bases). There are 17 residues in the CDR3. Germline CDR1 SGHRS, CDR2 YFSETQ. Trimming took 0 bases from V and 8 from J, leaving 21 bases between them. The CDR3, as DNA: TGCGCCAGCAGCTTGGCCTCAAGGTCCTTCGGAGGGGATGAGCAGTTCTTC. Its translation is CASSLASRSFGGDEQFF.

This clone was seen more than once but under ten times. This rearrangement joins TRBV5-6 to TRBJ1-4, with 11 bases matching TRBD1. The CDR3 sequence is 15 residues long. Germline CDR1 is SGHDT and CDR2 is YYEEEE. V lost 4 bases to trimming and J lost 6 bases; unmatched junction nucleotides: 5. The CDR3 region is CASSAGQGADEKLFF. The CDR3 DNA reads TGTGCCAGCAGCGCCGGACAGGGGGCCGATGAAAAACTGTTTTTT.

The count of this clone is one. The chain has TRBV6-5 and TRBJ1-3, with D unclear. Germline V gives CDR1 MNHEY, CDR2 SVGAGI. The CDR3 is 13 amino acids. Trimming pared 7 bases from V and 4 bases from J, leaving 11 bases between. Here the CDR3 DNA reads TGTGCCAGCACCCGGACTGTCGGAAACACCATATATTTT. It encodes CASTRTVGNTIYF.

In DNA form, the CDR3 reads TGTGCCACCAGCAGAGACCGACAGCGGAACACTGAAGCTTTCTTT. Its protein is CATSRDRQRNTEAFF. The chain recombines TRBV15 with TRBJ1-1; possible D gene TRBD1, 5 bases. V lost 0 bases and J lost 1, with 9 bases in between. The CDR3 has 15 amino acids. Germline V gives CDR1 LNHNV, CDR2 YYDKDF (reference sequence).

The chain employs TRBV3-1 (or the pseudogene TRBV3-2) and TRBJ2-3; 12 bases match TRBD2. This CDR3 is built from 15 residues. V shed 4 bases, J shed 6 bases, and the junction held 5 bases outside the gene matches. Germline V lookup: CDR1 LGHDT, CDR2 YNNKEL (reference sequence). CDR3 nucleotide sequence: TGTGCCAGCAGCCCGACTAGCGGGAGATTCGATACGCAGTATTTT. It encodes CASSPTSGRFDTQYF.

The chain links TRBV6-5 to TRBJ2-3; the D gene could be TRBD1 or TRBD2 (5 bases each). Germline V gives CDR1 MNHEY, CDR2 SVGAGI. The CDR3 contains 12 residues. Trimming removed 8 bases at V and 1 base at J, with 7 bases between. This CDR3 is CASRGRTDTQYF. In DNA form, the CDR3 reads TGTGCCAGCCGGGGACGCACAGATACGCAGTATTTT.

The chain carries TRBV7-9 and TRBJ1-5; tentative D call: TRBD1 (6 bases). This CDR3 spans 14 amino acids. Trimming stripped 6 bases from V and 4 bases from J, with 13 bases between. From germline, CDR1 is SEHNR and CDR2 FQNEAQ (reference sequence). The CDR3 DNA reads TGTGCCAGCAGTCAAGGGGGGAGAAATCAGCCCCAGCATTTT. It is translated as CASSQGGRNQPQHF.